Reported below is one TCR beta chain. Antigen specificity is unknown. TCRdb redid the calling of the 5' RACE reads with MiXCR, one entry per CDR3 protein. The sample shows around 450,000 distinct CDR3 sequences, 26% of them seen only once. These data are taken from a study of CD8 T cells in ankylosing spondylitis. Overall study findings and caveats: Ankylosing spondylitis blood seemed to carry a telltale TCR beta motif made of several highly homologous variants.

The germline V and J ends were trimmed by 3 bases and 5 bases, with 7 bases remaining between them. This CDR3 has 12 residues. Germline assignment: CDR1 SGHVS and CDR2 FQNEAQ. This sequence joins TRBV7-8 and TRBJ2-5; no clear D gene. The clonotype was recovered from a male donor with ankylosing spondylitis. Sequenced input: blood, either unsorted or a sorted T cell fraction (not recorded which). For the CDR3, the DNA is TGTGCCAGCAGCTTTCTCGACGAGACCCAGTACTTC. This encodes CASSFLDETQYF.